The rows below give T cell receptor beta chains drawn from one sample of a study of technical replicates of blood from a few donors. Measured with immunoSEQ multiplex PCR; TCRdb has only the in-frame clones, and not every one. There are about 59,000 clones in the sample; approximately 97% occur only once, and just under 0.2% lies in the top ten. Sequencing was done on a sample of T cells isolated from PBMCs. All receptors come from a human donor in good health. Both conserved end residues are part of each CDR3. D genes are given only for firm matches. Clone size is given for some rows only: seen once, a few or many times, or a class if the clone is expanded.

j_call | clone_size | d_call | v_call | cdr3_nt | cdr3_aa
TRBJ2-5 | - | TRBD2 | TRBV9 | TGTGCCAGCAGCACGCACCGACTAGCGGGAGTGGAGACCCAGTACTTC | CASSTHRLAGVETQYF
TRBJ1-1 | - | TRBD1 | TRBV27 | TGTGCCAGCAGTTCGTTCAGGGGGCTGGACACTGAAGCTTTCTTT | CASSSFRGLDTEAFF
TRBJ1-2 | - | TRBD1 | TRBV6-5 | TGTGCCAGCAGTTCACGACAGGGGGATAACTATGGCTACACCTTC | CASSSRQGDNYGYTF
TRBJ1-5 | - | TRBD1 | TRBV19 | TGTGCCAGTAGGCCGACAGGGGTGTCGAATCAGCCCCAGCATTTT | CASRPTGVSNQPQHF
TRBJ1-6 | once | - | TRBV18 | TGTGCCAGCTCGAACCTCGGTTCACCCCTCCACTTT | CASSNLGSPLHF
TRBJ2-5 | - | TRBD2 | TRBV5-4 | TGTGCCAGCACGCAAATGGTCGGGAGGGCCGTAGAGACCCAGTACTTC | CASTQMVGRAVETQYF
TRBJ2-7 | - | - | TRBV12-5 | TGTGCTAGTGGTTTGGTCTTGGGCATGACCTACGAGCAGTACTTC | CASGLVLGMTYEQYF
TRBJ1-2 | - | TRBD1 | TRBV28 | TGTGCCAGCAGTGCAGCGCCCCGGGACAGGATCTTC | CASSAAPRDRIF
TRBJ1-5 | - | TRBD1 | TRBV30 | TGTGCCTGGAGTGTAACAGGGGGCAATCAGCCCCAGCATTTT | CAWSVTGGNQPQHF
TRBJ2-7 | - | TRBD2 | TRBV6-1 | TGTGCCAGCCGGGGACTACGGGAGTACGAGCAGTACTTC | CASRGLREYEQYF